These T cell receptor beta chains were read from a single sample in a study of shared clonotypes between healthy human individuals. TCRdb's table, derived via immunoSEQ multiplex PCR, lists solely in-frame clones and lacks some. The table has approximately 530,000 clones, 90% to 96% seen once. Material: naive CD4+ T cells sorted from blood. Receptors were obtained from a woman younger than 45 in good health. The CDR3 runs from the conserved cysteine through the conserved F or W. A D gene is named only where the DNA matches it firmly. Size is stated for part of the rows, as once, few or many counts, or as a class when the clone is expanded.

j_call	d_call	clone_size	v_call	cdr3_aa	cdr3_nt
TRBJ1-2	TRBD1	-	TRBV9	CASSATGAGYTF	TGTGCCAGCAGCGCCACAGGGGCTGGCTACACCTTC
TRBJ1-5	-	-	TRBV6-1	CASSGLGHATGPAGNQPQHF	TGTGCCAGCAGTGGCCTAGGCCACGCTACAGGCCCGGCGGGCAATCAGCCCCAGCATTTT
TRBJ2-7	TRBD2	-	TRBV28	CASIMAGGPSPYEQYF	TGTGCCAGCATAATGGCGGGAGGGCCCTCGCCTTACGAGCAGTACTTC
TRBJ2-5	TRBD1	-	TRBV4-1	CASSQVMGQGKTQYF	TGCGCCAGCAGCCAAGTCATGGGACAGGGGAAGACCCAGTACTTC
TRBJ2-7	TRBD1	-	TRBV18	CASSRTGFNEQYF	TGTGCCAGCTCGCGGACAGGGTTTAACGAGCAGTACTTC
TRBJ1-2	TRBD1	-	TRBV7-9	CASTVLAGTGMGYGYTF	TGTGCCAGCACCGTCCTGGCCGGGACAGGAATGGGGTATGGCTACACCTTC
TRBJ2-7	-	-	TRBV7-6	CASSQGAGTYEQYF	TGTGCCAGCAGCCAAGGTGCTGGGACCTACGAGCAGTACTTC
TRBJ2-7	TRBD2	-	TRBV11-2	CASSLGSPGLAAYEQYF	TGTGCCAGCAGCTTAGGGTCTCCGGGACTAGCGGCCTACGAGCAGTACTTC
TRBJ2-7	-	-	TRBV21-1	CASSKRWCRVAPYEQYF	TGTGCCAGCAGCAAAAGGTGGTGCCGCGTGGCCCCCTACGAGCAGTACTTC
TRBJ1-6	-	-	TRBV6-5	CASSYSVFSPALHF	TGTGCCAGCAGTTACTCGGTTTTTTCCCCGGCTCTCCACTTT
TRBJ2-5	-	-	TRBV7-7	CASITPGTQYF	TGTGCCAGCATCACCCCCGGGACCCAGTACTTC
TRBJ1-1	TRBD1	-	TRBV28	CARKRSGTGGGTEAFF	TGTGCCAGAAAAAGAAGTGGGACAGGGGGAGGTACTGAAGCTTTCTTT
TRBJ2-5	TRBD1	-	TRBV2	CASSRDRQETQYF	TGTGCCAGCAGCCGGGACAGGCAAGAGACCCAGTACTTC
TRBJ1-2	-	-	TRBV5-1	CASSLGPEYGYTF	TGCGCCAGCAGCTTGGGGCCGGAATATGGCTACACCTTC
TRBJ2-5	-	-	TRBV5-4	CASSQFGAGQQETQYF	TGTGCCAGCAGCCAATTCGGAGCGGGACAACAAGAGACCCAGTACTTC
TRBJ1-5	TRBD1	-	TRBV2	CASTQQGQGGQPQHF	TGTGCCAGCACTCAACAGGGGCAGGGTGGTCAGCCCCAGCATTTT
TRBJ2-5	TRBD2	-	TRBV2	CASSETSGTGETQYF	TGTGCCAGCAGTGAGACTAGCGGGACTGGGGAGACCCAGTACTTC
TRBJ2-7	TRBD2	-	TRBV5-1	CASSLAGTSGPTYEQYF	TGCGCCAGCAGCTTGGCGGGGACTAGCGGGCCAACCTACGAGCAGTACTTC
TRBJ2-7	-	-	TRBV5-4	CASSLGGVHYEQYF	TGTGCCAGCAGCTTGGGTGGGGTCCACTACGAGCAGTACTTC
TRBJ1-2	TRBD1	-	TRBV5-1	CASRPGGTGFGYTF	TGCGCCAGCAGACCCGGTGGGACAGGGTTTGGCTACACCTTC
TRBJ2-5	TRBD1	-	TRBV5-1	CASSSRDSQGETQYF	TGCGCCAGCAGCTCTCGGGACAGCCAAGGGGAGACCCAGTACTTC
TRBJ1-5	-	-	TRBV27	CASSLRRSNQPQHF	TGTGCCAGCAGTCTTAGACGGAGCAATCAGCCCCAGCATTTT
TRBJ2-2	-	-	TRBV2	CASSEDSGGTGELFF	TGTGCCAGCAGCGAGGACAGCGGTGGCACCGGGGAGCTGTTTTTT
TRBJ1-5	-	-	TRBV19	CASSRGHGTINQPQHF	TGTGCCAGTTCTCGGGGGCACGGGACCATAAATCAGCCCCAGCATTTT
TRBJ2-2	-	once	TRBV11-2	CASSFQGVELFF	TGTGCCAGCAGCTTTCAAGGGGTGGAGCTGTTTTTT
TRBJ2-4	TRBD1	once	TRBV7-2	CASSLEARGLDIQYF	TGTGCCAGCAGCTTAGAGGCCAGGGGGTTGGACATTCAGTACTTC
TRBJ1-5	-	-	TRBV18	CASSTQGLNQPQHF	TGTGCCAGCTCAACCCAGGGGTTGAACCAGCCCCAGCATTTT
TRBJ2-7	TRBD2	-	TRBV19	CAAGRGSYEQYF	TGTGCTGCCGGGAGGGGCTCCTACGAGCAGTACTTC
TRBJ2-7	-	-	TRBV21-1	CASSRGGHEQYF	TGTGCCAGCAGCCGTGGGGGCCACGAGCAGTACTTC
TRBJ1-3	-	-	TRBV4-2	CASSQDVASAGGNTIYF	TGTGCCAGCAGCCAAGATGTAGCGTCCGCGGGGGGAAACACCATATATTTT
TRBJ2-7	-	-	TRBV5-6	CASSFGGHFYEQYF	TGTGCCAGCAGCTTCGGTGGACATTTCTACGAGCAGTACTTC
TRBJ2-2	-	few	TRBV7-9	CASSWQSAYGELFF	TGTGCCAGCAGTTGGCAATCCGCCTACGGGGAGCTGTTTTTT